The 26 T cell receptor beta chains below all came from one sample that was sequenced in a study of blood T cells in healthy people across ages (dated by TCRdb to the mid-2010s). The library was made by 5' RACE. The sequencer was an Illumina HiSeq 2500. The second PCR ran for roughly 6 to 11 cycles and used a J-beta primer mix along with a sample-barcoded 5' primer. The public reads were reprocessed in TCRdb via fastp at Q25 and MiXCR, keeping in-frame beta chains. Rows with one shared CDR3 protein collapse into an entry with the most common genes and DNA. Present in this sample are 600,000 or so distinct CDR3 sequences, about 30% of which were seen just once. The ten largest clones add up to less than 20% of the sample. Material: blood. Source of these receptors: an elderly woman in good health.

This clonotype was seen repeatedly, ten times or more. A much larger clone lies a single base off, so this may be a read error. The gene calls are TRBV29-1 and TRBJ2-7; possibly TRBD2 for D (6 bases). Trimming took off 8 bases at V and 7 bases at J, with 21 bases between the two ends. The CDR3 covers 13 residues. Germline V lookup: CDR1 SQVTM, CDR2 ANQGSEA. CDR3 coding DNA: TGCAGCACAGACGGGGGTTTAGGAAATGAGCAGTACTTC. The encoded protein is CSTDGGLGNEQYF.

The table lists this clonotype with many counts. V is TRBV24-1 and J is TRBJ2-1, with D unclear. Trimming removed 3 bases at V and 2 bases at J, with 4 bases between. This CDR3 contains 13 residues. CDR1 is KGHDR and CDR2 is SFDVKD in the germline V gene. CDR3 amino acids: CATSDVAYNEQFF. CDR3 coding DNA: TGTGCCACCAGTGATGTGGCCTACAATGAGCAGTTCTTC.

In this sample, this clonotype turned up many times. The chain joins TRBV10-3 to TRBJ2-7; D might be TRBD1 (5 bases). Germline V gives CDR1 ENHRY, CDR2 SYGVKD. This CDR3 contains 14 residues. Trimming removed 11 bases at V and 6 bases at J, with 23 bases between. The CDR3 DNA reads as TGTGCCTTCTACCTCCAGGGAACAGGCCCCGAGCAGTACTTC. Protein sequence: CAFYLQGTGPEQYF.

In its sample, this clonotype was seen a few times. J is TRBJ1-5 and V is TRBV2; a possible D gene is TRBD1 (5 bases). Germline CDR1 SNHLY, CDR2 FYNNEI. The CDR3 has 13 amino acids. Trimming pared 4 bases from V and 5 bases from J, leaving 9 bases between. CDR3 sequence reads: CASSVRGDQPQHF. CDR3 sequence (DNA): TGTGCCAGCAGTGTAAGGGGAGATCAGCCCCAGCATTTT.

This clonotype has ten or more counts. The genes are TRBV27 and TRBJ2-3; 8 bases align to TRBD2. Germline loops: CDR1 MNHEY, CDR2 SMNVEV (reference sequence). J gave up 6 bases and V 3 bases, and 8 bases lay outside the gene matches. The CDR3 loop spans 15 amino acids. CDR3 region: CASSLGSGAGDTQYF. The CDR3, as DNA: TGTGCCAGCAGTTTGGGTAGCGGGGCGGGGGATACGCAGTATTTT.

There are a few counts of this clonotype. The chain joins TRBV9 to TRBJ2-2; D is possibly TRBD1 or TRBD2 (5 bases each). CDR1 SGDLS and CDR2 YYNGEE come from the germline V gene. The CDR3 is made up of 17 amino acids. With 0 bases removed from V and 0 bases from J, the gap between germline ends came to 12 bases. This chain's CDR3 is CASSVVGTIANTGELFF. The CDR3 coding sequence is TGTGCCAGCAGCGTAGTTGGGACGATCGCGAACACCGGGGAGCTGTTTTTT.

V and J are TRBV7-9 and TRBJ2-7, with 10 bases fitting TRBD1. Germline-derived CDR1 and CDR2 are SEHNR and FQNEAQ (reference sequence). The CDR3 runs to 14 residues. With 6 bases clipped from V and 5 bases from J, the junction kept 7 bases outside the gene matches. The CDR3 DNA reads TGTGCCAGCAGTCCCGGGACAGGGGTTGACGAGCAGTACTTC. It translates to CASSPGTGVDEQYF.

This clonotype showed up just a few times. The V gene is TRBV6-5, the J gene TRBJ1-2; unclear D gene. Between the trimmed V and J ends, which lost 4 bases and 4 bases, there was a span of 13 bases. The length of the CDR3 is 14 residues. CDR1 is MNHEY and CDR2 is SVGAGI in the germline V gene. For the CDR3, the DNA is TGTGCCAGCAGTTTGGGCGGATACCCCTATGGCTACACCTTC. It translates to CASSLGGYPYGYTF.

CDR3 sequence reads: CASSLGDRGTGSSLGRDTQYF. The CDR3 region has the DNA TGTGCCAGCAGTTTGGGGGACAGGGGGACAGGAAGTTCCCTAGGTAGAGATACGCAGTATTTT. The V call is TRBV28, the J call TRBJ2-3, with TRBD1 matching 11 bases. Germline V gene data show CDR1 as MDHEN and CDR2 as SYDVKM. Trimming took 3 bases from V and 5 from J; bases not matched to a gene: 22. The CDR3 is 21 amino acids.

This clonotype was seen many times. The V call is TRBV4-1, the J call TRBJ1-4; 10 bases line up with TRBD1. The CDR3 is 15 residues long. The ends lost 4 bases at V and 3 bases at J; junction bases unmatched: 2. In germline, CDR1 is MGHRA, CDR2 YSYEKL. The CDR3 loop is CASSPGTGANEKLFF. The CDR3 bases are TGCGCCAGCAGCCCTGGGACAGGGGCTAATGAAAAACTGTTTTTT.

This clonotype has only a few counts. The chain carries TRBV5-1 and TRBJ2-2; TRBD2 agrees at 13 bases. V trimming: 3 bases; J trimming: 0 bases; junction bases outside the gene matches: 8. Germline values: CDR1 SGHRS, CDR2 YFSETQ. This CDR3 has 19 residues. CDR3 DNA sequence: TGCGCCAGCAGCTCTCGGACTAGCGGGGGATTCGCGAACACCGGGGAGCTGTTTTTT. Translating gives CASSSRTSGGFANTGELFF.

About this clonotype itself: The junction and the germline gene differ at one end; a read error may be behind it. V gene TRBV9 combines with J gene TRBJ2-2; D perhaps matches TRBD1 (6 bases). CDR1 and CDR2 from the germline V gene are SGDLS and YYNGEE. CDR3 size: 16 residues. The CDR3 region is CASNVDDRRNTGELFF. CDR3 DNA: TGTGCCAGCAACGTAGATGACAGGAGGAACACCGGGGAGCTGTTTTTT.

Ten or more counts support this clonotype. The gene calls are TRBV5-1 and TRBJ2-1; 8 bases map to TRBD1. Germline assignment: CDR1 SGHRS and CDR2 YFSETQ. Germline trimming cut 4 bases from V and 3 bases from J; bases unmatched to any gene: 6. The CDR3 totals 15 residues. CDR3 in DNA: TGCGCCAGCAGCACCTCAGGGGGCGGCTACAATGAGCAGTTCTTC. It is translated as CASSTSGGGYNEQFF.

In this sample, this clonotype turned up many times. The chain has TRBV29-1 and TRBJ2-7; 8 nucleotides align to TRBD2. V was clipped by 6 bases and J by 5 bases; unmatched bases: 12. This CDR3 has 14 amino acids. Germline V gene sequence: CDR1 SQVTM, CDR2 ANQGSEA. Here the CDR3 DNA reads TGCAGCGTACTAGTGCAGCGGGGGTTCAACGAGCAGTACTTC. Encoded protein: CSVLVQRGFNEQYF.

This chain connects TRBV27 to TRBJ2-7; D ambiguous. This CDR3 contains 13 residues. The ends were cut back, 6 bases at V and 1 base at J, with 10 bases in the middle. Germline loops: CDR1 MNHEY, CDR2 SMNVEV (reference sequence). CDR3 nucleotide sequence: TGTGCCAGCAGGAGGACCGTATCCTACGAGCAGTACTTC. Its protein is CASRRTVSYEQYF.

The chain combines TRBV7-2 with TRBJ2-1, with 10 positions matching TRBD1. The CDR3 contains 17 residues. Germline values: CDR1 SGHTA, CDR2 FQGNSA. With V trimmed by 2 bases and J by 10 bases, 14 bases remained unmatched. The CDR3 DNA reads TGTGCCAGCAGCTTACTGTTGTGGTGGGACAGGGGACACGAGCAGTTCTTC. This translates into CASSLLLWWDRGHEQFF.

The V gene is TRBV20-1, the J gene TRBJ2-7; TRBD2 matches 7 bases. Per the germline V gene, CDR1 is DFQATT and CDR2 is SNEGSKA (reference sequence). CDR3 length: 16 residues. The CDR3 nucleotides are TGCGGTGCTAGACACGGGGGAGGGGAGCGCTCCTACGAGCAGTACGTC. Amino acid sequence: CGARHGGGERSYEQYV.

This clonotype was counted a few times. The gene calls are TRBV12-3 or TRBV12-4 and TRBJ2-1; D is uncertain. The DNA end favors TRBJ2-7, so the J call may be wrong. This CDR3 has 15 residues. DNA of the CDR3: TGTGCCAGCAGTTTAGACCTTGCCCGATACAATGAGCAGTACTTC. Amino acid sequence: CASSLDLARYNEQYF.

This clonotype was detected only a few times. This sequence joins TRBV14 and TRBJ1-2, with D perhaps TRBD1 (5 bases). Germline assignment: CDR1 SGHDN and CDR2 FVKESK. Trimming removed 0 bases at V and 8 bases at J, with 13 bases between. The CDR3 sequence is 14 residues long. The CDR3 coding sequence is TGTGCCAGCAGCCAAGATAGAGGGGCTCTGGGCTACACCTTC. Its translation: CASSQDRGALGYTF.

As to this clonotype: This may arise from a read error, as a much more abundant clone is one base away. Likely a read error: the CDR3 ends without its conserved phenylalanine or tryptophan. CDR3 region: CAWSVSEKETQYV. The CDR3 DNA reads TGTGCCTGGAGTGTAAGCGAGAAAGAGACCCAGTACGTC. The chain links TRBV30 to TRBJ2-5; D not resolved. V lost 0 bases, J lost 3 bases, and 8 bases lay in between. Germline CDR1 and CDR2: GTSNPN and SVGIG (reference sequence). The CDR3 runs to 13 residues.

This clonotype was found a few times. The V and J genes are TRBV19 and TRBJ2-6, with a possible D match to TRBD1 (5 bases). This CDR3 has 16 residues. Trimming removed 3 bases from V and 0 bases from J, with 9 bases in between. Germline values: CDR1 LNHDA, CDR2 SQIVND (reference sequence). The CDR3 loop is CASSIRQPSGANVLTF. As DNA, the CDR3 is TGTGCCAGTAGTATTCGACAGCCCTCTGGGGCCAACGTCCTGACTTTC. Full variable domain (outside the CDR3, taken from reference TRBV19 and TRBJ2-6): DGGITQSPKYLFRKEGQNVTLSCEQNLNHDAMYWYRQDPGQGLRLIYYSQIVNDFQKGDIAEGYSVSREKKESFPLTVTSAQKNPTAFYLCASSIRQPSGANVLTFGAGSRLTVL.

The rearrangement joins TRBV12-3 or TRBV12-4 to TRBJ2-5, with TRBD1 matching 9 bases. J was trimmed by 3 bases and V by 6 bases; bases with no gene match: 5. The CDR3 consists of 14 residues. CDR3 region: CASRPTGGKETQYF. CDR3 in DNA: TGTGCCAGCAGGCCCACAGGGGGCAAAGAGACCCAGTACTTC.

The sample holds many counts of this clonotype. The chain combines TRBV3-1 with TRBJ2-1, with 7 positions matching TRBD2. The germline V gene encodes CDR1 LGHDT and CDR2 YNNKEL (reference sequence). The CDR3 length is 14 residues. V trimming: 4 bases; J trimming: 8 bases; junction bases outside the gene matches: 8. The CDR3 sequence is CASSLQRGRDEQFF. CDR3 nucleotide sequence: TGTGCCAGCAGCCTTCAGCGGGGTAGGGATGAGCAGTTCTTC.

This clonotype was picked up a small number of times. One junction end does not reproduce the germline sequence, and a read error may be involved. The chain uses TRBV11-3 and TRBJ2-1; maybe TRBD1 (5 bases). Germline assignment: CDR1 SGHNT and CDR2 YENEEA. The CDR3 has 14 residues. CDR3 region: CAGSLRQGYNEQFF. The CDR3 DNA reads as TGTGCCGGCAGCTTAAGGCAGGGCTACAATGAGCAGTTCTTT.

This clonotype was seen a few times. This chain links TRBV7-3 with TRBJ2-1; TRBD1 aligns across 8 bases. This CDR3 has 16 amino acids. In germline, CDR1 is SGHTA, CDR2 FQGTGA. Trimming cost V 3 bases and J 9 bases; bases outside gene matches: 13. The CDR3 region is CASSLLGTGGLGEQFF. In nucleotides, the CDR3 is TGTGCCAGCAGCTTGTTGGGAACAGGGGGGTTAGGTGAGCAGTTCTTC. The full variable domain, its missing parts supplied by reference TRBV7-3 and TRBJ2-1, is GAGVSQTPSNKVTEKGKYVELRCDPISGHTALYWYRQSLGQGPEFLIYFQGTGAADDSGLPNDRFFAVRPEGSVSTLKIQRTERGDSAVYLCASSLLGTGGLGEQFFGPGTRLTVL.

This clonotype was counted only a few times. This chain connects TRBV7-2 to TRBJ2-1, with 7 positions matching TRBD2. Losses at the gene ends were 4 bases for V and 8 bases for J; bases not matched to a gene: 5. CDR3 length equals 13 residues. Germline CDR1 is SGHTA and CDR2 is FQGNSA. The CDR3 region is CASSSERGDEQFF. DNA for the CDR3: TGTGCCAGCAGCTCCGAACGGGGGGATGAGCAGTTCTTC.